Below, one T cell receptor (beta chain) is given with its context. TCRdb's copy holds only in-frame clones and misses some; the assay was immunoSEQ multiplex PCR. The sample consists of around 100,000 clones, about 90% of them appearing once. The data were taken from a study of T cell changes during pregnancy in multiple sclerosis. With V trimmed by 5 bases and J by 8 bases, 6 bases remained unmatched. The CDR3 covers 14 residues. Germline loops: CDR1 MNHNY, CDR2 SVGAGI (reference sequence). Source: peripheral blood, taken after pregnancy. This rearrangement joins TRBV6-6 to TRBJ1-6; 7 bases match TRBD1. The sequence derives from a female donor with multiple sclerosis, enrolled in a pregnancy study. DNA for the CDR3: TGTGCCAGCAGTCTCACAGGGGTGGATTCACCCCTCCACTTT. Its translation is CASSLTGVDSPLHF.